Below are 24 T cell receptor beta chains sequenced from a single sample in a study of cytomegalovirus exposure and HLA in healthy donors. The PCR made use of 60 Vbeta and 13 Jbeta primers. Clones were sequenced by immunoSEQ multiplex PCR, and TCRdb holds only the in-frame ones, with some missing. The repertoire holds about 150,000 clones, with around 60% as singletons. The sample taken for sequencing was PBMCs. The receptors were gathered from a woman in her sixties in good health and CMV-seropositive.

A word on this clone: Likely a read error: the CDR3 ends without its conserved phenylalanine or tryptophan. The DNA is omitted, as the CDR3 cannot be located on it reliably, and the CDR3 follows TCRdb's listing. The CDR3 spells CASSARGTRDGYGYIS. The genes are TRBV25-1 and TRBJ1-2; whether TRBD1, the table's D call, matches the DNA was not checked. Germline V gene data show CDR1 as MGHDK and CDR2 as SYGVNS. The CDR3 region is 16 residues in length, termini included.

V usage is TRBV27 and J usage is TRBJ1-5, with D unclear. The CDR3 spans 14 residues. The V and J ends lost 0 bases and 7 bases respectively, with 10 bases between them. Per germline, CDR1 MNHEY and CDR2 SMNVEV (reference sequence). The CDR3 coding sequence is TGTGCCAGCAGTTTATCGAGGGTCGGACAGCCCCAGCATTTT. Encoded protein: CASSLSRVGQPQHF.

This clone was found a few times. The V call is TRBV23-1, the J call TRBJ2-7; 9 nucleotides agree with TRBD2. TRBV23-1 is reported as an ORF; its role is uncertain. The junction had 6 bases not matched to a gene; V was cut back by 2 bases and J by 4 bases. CDR3 size: 15 residues. The CDR3 sequence is CASSQISSGDYEQYF. CDR3 sequence (DNA): TGCGCCAGCAGTCAAATATCTAGCGGGGATTACGAGCAGTACTTC.

The chain recombines TRBV5-6 with TRBJ2-2; 7 positions match TRBD2. After removal of 0 bases from V and 3 bases from J, the junction contained 2 bases not matched to a gene. The CDR3 loop spans 15 amino acids. CDR1 and CDR2 (germline): SGHDT, YYEEEE. The CDR3 sequence is CASSLAGRDTGELFF. CDR3 nucleotides: TGTGCCAGCAGCTTGGCAGGGAGGGACACCGGGGAGCTGTTTTTT.

CDR3: CASSFGGGSYNEQFF. DNA of the CDR3: TGTGCCAGCAGCTTTGGGGGAGGGTCCTACAATGAGCAGTTCTTC. The V and J genes are TRBV7-3 and TRBJ2-1, with 7 positions matching TRBD2. The V segment lost 3 bases and the J segment 1 base; nucleotides outside the gene matches: 3. The CDR3 contains 15 residues. Germline assignment: CDR1 SGHTA and CDR2 FQGTGA.

There are a few counts of this clone. The gene calls are TRBV5-1 and TRBJ2-3; tentatively, D is TRBD2 (6 bases). The CDR3 runs to 14 residues. Germline V CDR1 and CDR2: SGHRS, YFSETQ. V gave up 3 bases and J gave up 6 bases, with 14 bases separating them. DNA for the CDR3: TGCGCCAGCAGCTGGAGGGACCCAAGGGATACGCAGTATTTT. It specifies CASSWRDPRDTQYF.

The chain joins TRBV30 to TRBJ2-2, with 7 bases fitting TRBD2. The germline V gene encodes CDR1 GTSNPN and CDR2 SVGIG (reference sequence). Trimming at V came to 4 bases and at J to 8 bases, leaving 13 bases not matched to a gene. The CDR3 consists of 15 residues. CDR3 protein: CAWNPSFSGRGELFF. The CDR3 nucleotides are TGTGCCTGGAACCCCTCCTTTTCCGGGAGGGGGGAGCTGTTTTTT.

V usage is TRBV4-1 and J usage is TRBJ1-4; the match to TRBD1 covers 10 bases. V lost 4 bases and J lost 6; bases outside the gene matches: 5. CDR1 is MGHRA and CDR2 is YSYEKL in the germline V gene. The CDR3 length is 15 residues. The CDR3 region is CASSRAGTGDEKLFF. CDR3 sequence (DNA): TGCGCCAGCAGCCGCGCCGGGACAGGGGATGAAAAACTGTTTTTT.

This clone was counted only a few times. The chain employs TRBV4-3 and TRBJ2-2; TRBD2 is a possible D gene (5 bases). This CDR3 comprises 17 residues. Trimming stripped 1 base from V and 3 bases from J, with 15 bases between. The germline CDR1 and CDR2 sequences are LGHNA and YSLEER. The CDR3 spells CASSQAGGIFDTGELFF. For the CDR3, the DNA is TGCGCCAGCAGCCAAGCTGGAGGTATCTTTGACACCGGGGAGCTGTTTTTT.

The V gene is TRBV2, the J gene TRBJ2-7; 7 bases fit TRBD1. Trimming cost V 1 base and J 6 bases; bases outside gene matches: 3. Germline V gives CDR1 SNHLY, CDR2 FYNNEI. CDR3 length: 13 residues. The CDR3 loop is CASSEGPGGEQYF. CDR3 bases: TGTGCCAGCAGTGAAGGTCCAGGGGGCGAGCAGTACTTC.

The chain has TRBV28 and TRBJ2-7; 11 bases map to TRBD1. V lost 6 bases, J lost 1 base, and 8 bases stayed unmatched. This CDR3 has 16 residues. Germline V CDR1 and CDR2: MDHEN, SYDVKM. This CDR3 reads CASRKGTGGRSYEQYF. CDR3 nucleotide sequence: TGTGCCAGCAGGAAAGGGACAGGGGGTAGGTCCTACGAGCAGTACTTC.

The chain combines TRBV7-3 with TRBJ2-1, with TRBD1 matching over 10 bases. The CDR3 is 15 amino acids. V shed 4 bases and J 3 bases; nucleotides not matched to a gene: 3. Germline loops: CDR1 SGHTA, CDR2 FQGTGA. The CDR3 DNA is TGTGCCAGCAGCTCCGACAGGGGGCTCTACAATGAGCAGTTCTTC. It yields the protein CASSSDRGLYNEQFF.

This clone has more than one count but fewer than ten. The rearrangement uses TRBV5-1 and TRBJ1-1, with 9 bases lining up with TRBD1. The V and J ends lost 3 bases and 5 bases, in that order; junction bases with no gene match: 5. The CDR3 covers 14 residues. Germline V lookup: CDR1 SGHRS, CDR2 YFSETQ. CDR3 sequence reads: CASSSGQGNTEAFF. The CDR3 coding sequence is TGCGCCAGCAGCTCGGGACAGGGTAATACTGAAGCTTTCTTT.

The V gene is TRBV15, the J gene TRBJ1-1, with D perhaps matching TRBD1 (5 bases). V was pared by 5 bases and J by 5 bases, with 15 bases between. The CDR3 is 14 amino acids. Per the germline V gene, CDR1 is LNHNV and CDR2 is YYDKDF (reference sequence). The CDR3 loop is CATSPPGGFTEAFF. CDR3 DNA sequence: TGTGCCACCAGCCCGCCGGGGGGGTTTACTGAAGCTTTCTTT.

This clone has a single count. The chain couples TRBV6-5 to TRBJ2-7; D is ambiguous. From germline, CDR1 is MNHEY and CDR2 SVGAGI. The V gene lost 5 bases and the J gene lost 3 bases, with 5 bases spanning the gap. The CDR3 has 11 residues. The CDR3 DNA is TGTGCCAGCAGTACTATCTACGAGCAGTACTTC. Protein sequence: CASSTIYEQYF.

This clone turned up a few times. The chain has TRBV28 and TRBJ1-1; 8 bases are a match to TRBD1. Looked up from germline, CDR1 is MDHEN and CDR2 is SYDVKM. The CDR3 covers 14 residues. Losses at the gene ends were 3 bases for V and 4 bases for J; bases not matched to a gene: 4. CDR3 in amino acids: CASSFRGPATEAFF. The CDR3 DNA is TGTGCCAGCAGTTTCAGGGGGCCGGCCACTGAAGCTTTCTTT.

For this clone: An end of the junction differs from the germline gene, which may be a read error. The rearrangement uses TRBV30 and TRBJ2-7, with a weak D call TRBD1 (6 bases). This CDR3 is built from 11 residues. Looked up from germline, CDR1 is GTSNPN and CDR2 is SVGIG (reference sequence). The CDR3 region is CVWSYRDEQYF. CDR3 bases: TGTGTCTGGAGTTACAGGGACGAGCAGTACTTC.

This rearrangement joins TRBV5-4 to TRBJ1-4; 7 bases align to TRBD1. The CDR3 is 15 residues long. Per the germline V gene, CDR1 is SGHNT and CDR2 is YYREEE (reference sequence). The V and J ends lost 4 bases and 0 bases, in that order; junction bases with no gene match: 3. CDR3: CASSTQGATNEKLFF. In DNA form, the CDR3 reads TGTGCCAGCAGCACCCAGGGGGCAACTAATGAAAAACTGTTTTTT.

This clone was counted between two and nine times. The chain couples TRBV28 to TRBJ1-5; maybe TRBD1 (5 bases). CDR3 size: 13 residues. Trimming took off 10 bases at V and 3 bases at J, with 13 bases between the two ends. Per germline, CDR1 MDHEN and CDR2 SYDVKM. CDR3 sequence: CAIRDSLNQPQHF. The CDR3 nucleotides are TGTGCCATCCGCGACAGTCTCAATCAGCCCCAGCATTTT.

This clone has a handful of counts. V is TRBV9 and J is TRBJ2-3, with 15 bases identical to TRBD2. The CDR3 is made up of 15 amino acids. The V gene end was trimmed by 3 bases and the J gene end by 6 bases; junction bases not matched to a gene: 2. CDR1 is SGDLS, CDR2 YYNGEE, per germline. As DNA, the CDR3 is TGTGCCAGCAGCGCCGGGACTAGCGGGAGGGATACGCAGTATTTT. Translating it yields CASSAGTSGRDTQYF.

This clone was detected only once. The chain combines TRBV6-5 with TRBJ2-7; perhaps TRBD2 as D (5 bases). With 8 bases removed from V and 0 bases from J, the gap between germline ends came to 11 bases. The CDR3 has 13 amino acids. Looked up from germline, CDR1 is MNHEY and CDR2 is SVGAGI. Written as DNA, the CDR3 is TGTGCCAGCTCGACGGGGTACTCCTACGAGCAGTACTTC. Translation gives CASSTGYSYEQYF.

This clone was observed a single time. The chain employs TRBV10-3 and TRBJ1-1; 7 bases map to TRBD1. This CDR3 is built from 14 residues. Germline CDR1 ENHRY, CDR2 SYGVKD. V lost 2 bases, J lost 1 base, and 1 base stayed unmatched. CDR3 protein: CAISETGANTEAFF. The CDR3, as DNA: TGTGCCATCAGTGAGACAGGGGCGAACACTGAAGCTTTCTTT.

The gene calls are TRBV5-1 and TRBJ2-3, with TRBD2 identical over 8 bases. V lost 4 bases to trimming and J lost 4 bases; unmatched junction nucleotides: 8. The CDR3 totals 15 residues. Germline loops: CDR1 SGHRS, CDR2 YFSETQ. This CDR3 is CASSNQAGVADTQYF. CDR3 bases: TGCGCCAGCAGCAATCAAGCGGGAGTAGCAGATACGCAGTATTTT.

The gene calls are TRBV5-8 and TRBJ2-5; 8 bases fit TRBD1. The J segment lost 10 bases and the V segment lost 0 bases, leaving 8 bases of the junction unmatched. CDR1 and CDR2 from the germline V gene are SGHTS and YDEGEE. CDR3 length: 14 amino acids. The CDR3 sequence: CASSLARGRADQYF. Here the CDR3 DNA reads TGTGCCAGCAGCTTGGCCAGGGGGCGCGCGGACCAGTACTTC. Full variable domain (remainder filled in from reference TRBV5-8 and TRBJ2-5): EAGVTQSPTHLIKTRGQQATLRCSPISGHTSVYWYQQALGLGLQFLLWYDEGEERNRGNFPPRFSGRQFPNYSSELNVNALELEDSALYLCASSLARGRADQYFGPGTRLLVL.